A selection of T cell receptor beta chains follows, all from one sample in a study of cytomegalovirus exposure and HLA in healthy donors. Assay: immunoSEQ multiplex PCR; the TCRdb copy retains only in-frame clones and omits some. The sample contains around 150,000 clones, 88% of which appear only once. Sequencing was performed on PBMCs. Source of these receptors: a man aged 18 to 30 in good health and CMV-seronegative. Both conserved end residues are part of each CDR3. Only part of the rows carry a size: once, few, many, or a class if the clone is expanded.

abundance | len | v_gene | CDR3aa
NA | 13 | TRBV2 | CASRLGAPGELFF
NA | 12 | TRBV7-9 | CASSFEGNEQFF
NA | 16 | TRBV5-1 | CASSLFPSISGNTIYF
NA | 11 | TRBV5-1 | CASSLGGEAFF
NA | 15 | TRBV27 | CASSFLGGKQETQYF
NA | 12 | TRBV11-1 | CASSPPGYEQYF
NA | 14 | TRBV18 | CASLWTAYTGELFF
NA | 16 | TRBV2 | CASSELAGENTGELFF
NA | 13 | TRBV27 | CASSLYEVTEAFF
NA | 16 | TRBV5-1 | CASSLEGRTGQETQYF
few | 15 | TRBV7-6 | CASSLDRGFGEKLFF
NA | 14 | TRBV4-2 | CASSQGVGNTEAFF
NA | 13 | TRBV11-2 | CASGASSYNEQFF
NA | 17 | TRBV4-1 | CASSPDQASGGTDTQYF
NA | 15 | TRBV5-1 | CASSLRQGISTEAFF
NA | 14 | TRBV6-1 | CASSEASFNQPQHF
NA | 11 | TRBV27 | CASSSRETQYF
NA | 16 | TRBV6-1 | CASSELLAGGVYEQYF
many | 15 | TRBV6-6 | CASSYWGREGYEQYF
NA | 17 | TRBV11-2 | CASSYDARLADSYEQYF
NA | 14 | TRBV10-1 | CASSTTGETGELFF
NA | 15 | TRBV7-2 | CASSSKTGSNQPQHF
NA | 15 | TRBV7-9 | CASSMSGFTGQPQHF
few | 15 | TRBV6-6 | CASVDREEGNQPQHF
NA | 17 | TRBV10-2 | CASSDLSGTGINYEQYF
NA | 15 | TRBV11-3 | CASSLVGGRRNGYTF
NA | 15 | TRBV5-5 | CASSLGQNYNSPLHF
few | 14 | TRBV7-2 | CASSLNRVFYGYTF
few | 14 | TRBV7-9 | CASSVLSGEQPQHF
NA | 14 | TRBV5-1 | CASSVQGGPYEQYF
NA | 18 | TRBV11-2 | CASSLGRLAGFSTDTQYF
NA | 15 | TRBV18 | CASSPTRQGGETQYF
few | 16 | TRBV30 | CAWSRGQGRLNSPLHF
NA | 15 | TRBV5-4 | CASKSGHEYNSPLHF
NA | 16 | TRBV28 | CASSSWGTPTNYGYTF
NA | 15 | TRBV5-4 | CASSDQGASTDTQYF
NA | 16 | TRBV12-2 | CASRKTGKGENEKLFF
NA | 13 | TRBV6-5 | CASTPPTYNEQFF
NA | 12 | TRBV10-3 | CAISESVGAAFF
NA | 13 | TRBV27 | CASTMRVSDTQYF
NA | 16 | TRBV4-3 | CASSQGLAGEGGELFF
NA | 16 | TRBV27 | CASSLRSLRSYNEQFF
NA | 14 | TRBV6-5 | CASSYGSYGNIQYF
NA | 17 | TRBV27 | CASRFHQGPGGYNEQFF
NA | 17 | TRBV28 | CASSFASAEATQETQYF
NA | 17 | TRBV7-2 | CASSPRGTKVNTGELFF
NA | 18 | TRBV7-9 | CASSLGGYREGQRDTQYF
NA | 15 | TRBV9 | CASSVRGSTYNEQFF
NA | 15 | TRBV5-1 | CASSLVRGMNYGYTF
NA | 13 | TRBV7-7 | CATGTGAYNEQFF
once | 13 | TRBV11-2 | CASSRAGVGEQFF
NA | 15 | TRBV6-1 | CASSGASEAPYEQYF
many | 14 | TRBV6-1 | CASSTGTSSYEQYF
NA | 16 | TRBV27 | CASSSLERGGIGELFF
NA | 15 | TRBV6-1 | CASLYSGGVSNEQFF